This T cell receptor (beta chain) was found in a study of identical twins. The V end lost 2 bases, the J end lost 2 bases, and 8 bases lay between the germline ends. This CDR3 is 14 amino acids long. Germline-derived CDR1 and CDR2 are MNHEY and SVGEGT. A universal primer site was created by template switching, with the cDNA bearing unique molecular identifiers. TCRdb re-called the 5' RACE reads through MiXCR, storing one row per CDR3 protein. The data show 450,000 or so distinct CDR3 sequences, 20% to 25% seen once. The same specimen was also included in a second study, on T cells expressing NK-cell markers. This second report adds: Most of the eight sequenced donors were HCMV-seropositive; one was seronegative.

The chain has TRBV6-2 or TRBV6-3 and TRBJ2-3, with no clear D. This sequence was found in a woman between 18 and 30 years old in good health. The sample taken for sequencing was CD4+ T cells sorted from blood. For the CDR3, the DNA is TGTGCCAGCAGTTACCAGGCGTCCACAGATACGCAGTATTTT. This sequence encodes CASSYQASTDTQYF.